Included here is one T cell receptor (beta chain) sequence, with context. What antigen it recognizes has not been identified. Base qualities were left out, and no much larger clone turns up one base away. The data originate from a study of blood T cell repertoires in COVID-19 (dated by TCRdb to the early 2020s). A note on the overall study: The collaborator samples originated in the United States, Italy and Spain and spanned the acute and convalescent phases of COVID-19. The samples were drawn from two sources: the first 160 participants of the ongoing ImmuneRACE study, and 1,000 to 1,500 subjects contributed by 6 global collaborators. A de-identified subject ID, COVID-19 status, age in years and sex were almost always included in the sample metadata. Subjects who had been exposed to COVID-19, were actively infected with it, or had recovered from it provided the deeply sampled blood TCRbeta repertoires that made up the dataset. Where available, HLA class I and class II types were obtained from metadata supplied by the sample provider rather than from assay-based typing. The prospective study material was composed of cDNA or gDNA derived from T cells, B-cell-depleted T cells, or PBMCs. A freely available public database, intended as a resource for researchers studying the immune response to SARS-CoV-2, is where the repertoires were released.

TCRbeta CDR3 regions were amplified from genomic DNA using the immunoSEQ Assay, a bias-controlled multiplex PCR. Regarding the original processing steps: The number of nucleated cells in each sample was estimated by amplification of reference gene primers within the assay. Sequence reads were collapsed and filtered to measure the absolute abundance of every unique TCRbeta CDR3 rearrangement. For each sample, productive Simpson clonality was calculated as the square root of Simpson's diversity index over productive rearrangements. What TCRdb holds here is the immuneACCESS table cut down to in-frame rearrangements. Part of the clones is not present; checked against another copy, under half of the missing clones reflect an unresolved V gene, and the others are unexplained. D and trimming were read from the DNA, whereas the V and J calls and clone size are those reported in that table. The table for this sample lists around 130,000 clones; roughly 90% of them were counted only once. The top ten constitute roughly 4.7% of the sample.

Study-wide conclusions, independent of this receptor: The amount of clinical and demographic metadata varied by source and participant and was provided uncurated.

Each collaborating institution followed its own protocols to collect whole blood in K2EDTA tubes. For TCRbeta analysis, collaborators shipped samples in one of three forms: frozen whole blood, isolated PBMCs, or DNA extracted from either of those sample types. This receptor was obtained from a man in his forties with acute or convalescent COVID-19. The sequencing sample was made of peripheral blood.

The CDR3 reads as follows: CASSPIRGRFDYGYTF. The sequenced DNA is TGTGCCAGCAGCCCGATCAGGGGCCGCTTCGACTATGGCTACACCTTC. The rearranged chain carries TRBV27 and TRBJ1-2; the best D guess is TRBD1, with 6 bases matching. Measured from the cysteine to the phenylalanine, the CDR3 is 16 residues long. The DNA shown is the 48-base CDR3, in frame from base 1. The V and J ends are trimmed by 6 bases and 3 bases, leaving 20 bases between them. CDR1 and CDR2, looked up from the germline V gene (reference sequence), are MNHEY and SMNVEV.